This T cell receptor (beta chain) was obtained from a study of cytomegalovirus exposure and HLA in healthy donors (dated by TCRdb to 2017 to 2019). Notes on the research overall: The 666 repertoires of the first cohort and the 95 to 150 validation repertoires were produced on the same platform, according to a later analysis. The study aimed to test whether signatures of past pathogen exposure could be identified by cataloging public T cell receptors. A separate validation cohort of roughly 120 different subjects was used in addition to the 666-subject first cohort. The study combined high-throughput TCR immunosequencing, statistical association of individual TCRs with disease status, and machine learning to predict cytomegalovirus infection status. The full study reports these points: In a later analysis, TCRs clustered in the first cohort were found to also tend to co-occur in the 130 or so validation repertoires, with over 90% of cluster scores above 0. A later analysis lacked HLA typing for the validation cohort, so it scored co-occurrence in that cohort across all 110 or so repertoires. The classifier was reported to diagnose cytomegalovirus status with high specificity and sensitivity in both the original and validation cohorts. Most TCR sequences were seen in very few donors, while some public TCRs were found in many individuals. A few of the identified cytomegalovirus-associated TCR beta chains were confirmed in vitro to be specific for cytomegalovirus antigens. It was suggested by the authors that the approach could potentially be generalized to other disease states and immunological phenotypes. The study listed approximately 150 TCR beta chains as associated with cytomegalovirus.

Trimming removed 2 bases from V and 2 bases from J, leaving 12 bases between the germline ends. CDR1 and CDR2 (GTSNPN, SVGIG) derive from the germline V gene (reference sequence). Including cysteine and phenylalanine, the CDR3 has 14 amino acids. Kept here is only the CDR3 DNA, which spans 42 bases and is read in frame from base 1. As regards this clone: What antigen it recognizes has not been identified. Per-nucleotide qualities are absent, and no much larger clonotype sits a single base away.

Libraries were made using the immunoSEQ multiplex PCR assay. On the authors' methods: To diagnose cytomegalovirus status from the catalog of TCR beta chain sequences, a statistical classification framework was built. TCRdb holds this immuneACCESS table with in-frame rearrangements only. Some clones are missing; in checked studies, unresolved V genes explain under half, and the rest has no known cause. That table is the source of V, J and clone size, and D and trimming were worked out from the DNA. Here the sample has about 130,000 clones; approximately 95% occur a single time. The leading ten clones occupy 1.5% to 2% of the sample. The donors belonged to the validation cohort of over a hundred subjects, which was separate from the roughly 680-subject first cohort.

The chain couples TRBV30 to TRBJ2-5, and possibly TRBD1, on 6 matching bases. This clonotype was obtained from a man aged 18 to 29 in good health and CMV-seronegative. What was sequenced was PBMCs. The CDR3 region has the sequence CAWSSGQSQETQYF. The nucleotide sequence reads as follows: TGTGCCTGGAGTAGTGGACAGAGTCAAGAGACCCAGTACTTC.